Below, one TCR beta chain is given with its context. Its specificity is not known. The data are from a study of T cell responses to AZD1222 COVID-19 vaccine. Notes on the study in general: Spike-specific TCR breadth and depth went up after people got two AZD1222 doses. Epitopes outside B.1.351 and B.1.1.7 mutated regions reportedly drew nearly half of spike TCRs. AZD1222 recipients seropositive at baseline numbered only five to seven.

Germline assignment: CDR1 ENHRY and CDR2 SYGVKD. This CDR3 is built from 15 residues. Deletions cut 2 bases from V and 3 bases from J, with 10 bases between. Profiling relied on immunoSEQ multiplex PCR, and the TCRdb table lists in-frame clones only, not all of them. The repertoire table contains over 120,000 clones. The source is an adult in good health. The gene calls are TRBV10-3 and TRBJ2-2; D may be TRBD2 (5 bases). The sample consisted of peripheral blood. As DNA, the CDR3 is TGTGCCATCAGTGAGGGCGGGTCTTACACCGGGGAGCTGTTTTTT. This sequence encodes CAISEGGSYTGELFF.